What follows are 21 T cell receptor beta chains derived from one specimen sequenced in a study of T-cell memory formation after mild COVID-19. TCRdb re-called the 5' RACE reads through MiXCR, storing one row per CDR3 protein. The data contain about 150,000 distinct CDR3 sequences, around a third of them seen just once; the ten biggest clones take up around 12%. Sequenced input: PBMCs or a T cell subset sorted from them (not recorded which). These receptor sequences come from an adult woman who had mild COVID-19 (a few samples of this study predate the infection). Cell type and time point are not known.

The chain uses TRBV12-3 or TRBV12-4 and TRBJ1-5; D remains unclear. Trimming shortened V by 4 bases and J by 6 bases, and 13 bases separated the two germline ends. CDR3 length: 14 amino acids. Here the CDR3 DNA reads TGTGCCAGCAGTTCCTCGCGATTACGTCAGCCCCAGCATTTT. Protein: CASSSSRLRQPQHF.

V gene TRBV24-1 combines with J gene TRBJ1-2, with 8 bases matching TRBD1. Germline lookup yields CDR1 KGHDR and CDR2 SFDVKD. V trimming: 4 bases; J trimming: 8 bases; junction bases outside the gene matches: 5. This CDR3 is 13 amino acids long. The CDR3 sequence is CATSDQTGDGYTF. CDR3 DNA sequence: TGTGCCACCAGTGACCAGACAGGGGACGGCTACACCTTC.

The chain couples TRBV7-2 to TRBJ2-5, with no clear D. The germline V gene encodes CDR1 SGHTA and CDR2 FQGNSA. The length of the CDR3 is 12 residues. V was trimmed by 1 base and J by 5 bases, leaving 5 bases between them. The CDR3 DNA is TGTGCCAGCAGCTTAGTATGGGAGACCCAGTACTTC. Its translation: CASSLVWETQYF.

This rearrangement joins TRBV12-3 or TRBV12-4 to TRBJ2-3; 9 bases agree with TRBD2. Germline trimming cut 3 bases from V and 4 bases from J; bases unmatched to any gene: 14. The CDR3 consists of 18 residues. CDR3 nucleotides: TGTGCCAGCAGTTTTTCGGACTGGGTGGCGGGAGGGCCAGATACGCAGTATTTT. As protein: CASSFSDWVAGGPDTQYF.

This clonotype was seen a few times. CDR3 nucleotide sequence: TGTGCCAGCAGCGTAGAAGGGCGCCCCACAGATACGCAGTATTTT. This translates into CASSVEGRPTDTQYF. V and J are TRBV9 and TRBJ2-3; no definite D call. The germline V gene has CDR1 SGDLS and CDR2 YYNGEE. The CDR3 sequence is 15 residues long. With 0 bases removed from V and 2 bases from J, the gap between germline ends came to 10 bases.

V gene TRBV15 combines with J gene TRBJ2-1, with 10 bases identical to TRBD2. V was clipped by 0 bases and J by 5 bases; unmatched bases: 7. CDR1 is LNHNV and CDR2 is YYDKDF in the germline V gene (reference sequence). This CDR3 contains 17 residues. CDR3 in amino acids: CATSRELTSGHHNEQFF. The CDR3 DNA is TGTGCCACCAGCAGAGAACTGACTAGCGGGCACCACAATGAGCAGTTCTTC.

The chain employs TRBV30 and TRBJ2-7; tentative D call: TRBD1 (6 bases). Trimming removed 2 bases from V and 2 bases from J, with 10 bases in between. The CDR3 runs 13 residues. Germline loops: CDR1 GTSNPN, CDR2 SVGIG (reference sequence). CDR3 DNA: TGTGCCTGGAGTCGAGGGACACCCTACGAGCAGTACTTC. It yields the protein CAWSRGTPYEQYF.

This clonotype was seen a handful of times. The rearrangement uses TRBV6-2 or TRBV6-3 and TRBJ2-6; a possible D gene is TRBD1 (6 bases). The CDR3 runs 17 residues. The V end lost 6 bases, the J end lost 3 bases, and 18 bases lay between the germline ends. Germline V CDR1 and CDR2: MNHEY, SVGEGT. CDR3: CASRESVGADGANVLTF. The DNA of the CDR3 is TGTGCCAGCAGGGAGAGCGTGGGGGCTGATGGGGCCAACGTCCTGACTTTC.

The rearrangement uses TRBV25-1 and TRBJ2-7; 10 bases fit TRBD1. Germline-derived CDR1 and CDR2 are MGHDK and SYGVNS. V was pared by 6 bases and J by 5 bases, with 7 bases of the junction left unmatched. The CDR3 consists of 14 residues. CDR3 DNA: TGTGCCAGCAGGACCGGGACAGGGGACCACGAGCAGTACTTC. Translated: CASRTGTGDHEQYF.

V is TRBV4-3 and J is TRBJ1-1, with D possibly matching TRBD1 (5 bases). The CDR3 contains 13 residues. CDR1 LGHNA and CDR2 YSLEER come from the germline V gene. V was cut by 3 bases and J by 5 bases, with 10 bases left in between. The CDR3 region has the DNA TGCGCCAGCAGCCAGTCGGGGGTGACTGAAGCTTTCTTT. Translating gives CASSQSGVTEAFF.

In DNA form, the CDR3 reads TGCGCCAGCAGCCAAGAAGCAGGAACAGGGGATGGCTACACCTTC. Translated: CASSQEAGTGDGYTF. The gene calls are TRBV4-1 and TRBJ1-2; 7 bases are a match to TRBD1. Germline CDR1 MGHRA, CDR2 YSYEKL. Trimming removed 0 bases from V and 6 bases from J; junction bases left unmatched: 7. The CDR3 has 15 amino acids.

In nucleotides, the CDR3 is TGTGCCAGCAGCTCTCAGGGGGGGGACGAGCAGTACTTC. Amino acids: CASSSQGGDEQYF. The chain uses TRBV7-3 and TRBJ2-7, with D perhaps being TRBD1 or TRBD2 (7 bases each). Germline V gene sequence: CDR1 SGHTA, CDR2 FQGTGA. V was pared by 4 bases and J by 5 bases, with 12 bases between. The CDR3 has 13 amino acids.

This chain links TRBV24-1 with TRBJ2-2, with D hard to call. CDR1 and CDR2 (germline): KGHDR, SFDVKD. CDR3 length equals 15 residues. With 1 base removed from V and 4 bases from J, the gap between germline ends came to 9 bases. DNA for the CDR3: TGTGCCACCAGTGATTTAAGGAATCCCACCGGGGAGCTGTTTTTT. Amino acids: CATSDLRNPTGELFF.

The chain carries TRBV19 and TRBJ2-7; TRBD1 matches at 9 bases. The CDR3 runs 13 residues. The germline gives CDR1 LNHDA, CDR2 SQIVND (reference sequence). V trimming: 5 bases; J trimming: 5 bases; junction bases outside the gene matches: 4. The CDR3 nucleotides are TGTGCCAGTAGTTTCGACAGGGGGGACGAGCAGTACTTC. It encodes CASSFDRGDEQYF.

CDR3 sequence (DNA): TGCGCCAGCAGCCCTCGACAGGGGTGGGAGACCCAGTACTTC. Amino acids: CASSPRQGWETQYF. This chain connects TRBV5-1 to TRBJ2-5, with 8 bases aligning to TRBD1. Germline V gene sequence: CDR1 SGHRS, CDR2 YFSETQ. There are 14 residues in the CDR3. The trim removed 4 bases at V and 5 bases at J, leaving 7 bases unmatched.

This clonotype turned up a few times. The chain joins TRBV7-3 to TRBJ2-2; 9 bases match TRBD2. V was pared by 5 bases and J by 6 bases, with 7 bases of the junction left unmatched. The V gene's germline CDR1 is SGHTA and CDR2 FQGTGA. The CDR3 contains 15 residues. DNA of the CDR3: TGTGCCAGCAGCATCTTTAGCGGGAGCCCCGGGGAGCTGTTTTTT. Amino acids: CASSIFSGSPGELFF. Variable domain in full (rest from reference TRBV7-3 and TRBJ2-2): GAGVSQTPSNKVTEKGKYVELRCDPISGHTALYWYRQSLGQGPEFLIYFQGTGAADDSGLPNDRFFAVRPEGSVSTLKIQRTERGDSAVYLCASSIFSGSPGELFFGEGSRLTVL.

This clonotype was observed a few times. The chain carries TRBV7-3 and TRBJ2-2; D ambiguous. The CDR3 is 13 residues long. Trimming pared 2 bases from V and 8 bases from J, leaving 9 bases between. The V gene's germline CDR1 is SGHTA and CDR2 FQGTGA. Written as DNA, the CDR3 is TGTGCCAGCAGCTTACCATCTTTGGGGGAGCTGTTTTTT. Encoded protein: CASSLPSLGELFF.

J is TRBJ2-1 and V is TRBV7-3; no firm D call. Germline V gene sequence: CDR1 SGHTA, CDR2 FQGTGA. CDR3 length: 15 amino acids. V was trimmed by 1 base and J by 5 bases, leaving 12 bases between them. CDR3 loop: CASSLSAGRNNEQFF. For the CDR3, the DNA is TGTGCCAGCAGCTTAAGCGCTGGTAGAAACAATGAGCAGTTCTTC.

V is TRBV2 and J is TRBJ2-1; 7 positions match TRBD2. V shed 6 bases, J shed 3 bases, and the junction held 2 bases outside the gene matches. The CDR3 contains 13 residues. Germline values: CDR1 SNHLY, CDR2 FYNNEI. Written as DNA, the CDR3 is TGTGCCAGCAGCCGGGGGGACTACAATGAGCAGTTCTTC. It translates to CASSRGDYNEQFF.

CDR3 residues: CATQPRTRYISYEQYF. CDR3 sequence (DNA): TGTGCCACCCAGCCAAGAACGAGATACATCTCCTACGAGCAGTACTTC. V is TRBV14 and J is TRBJ2-7, with D hard to call. Trimming took off 10 bases at V and 0 bases at J, with 22 bases between the two ends. CDR1 is SGHDN, CDR2 FVKESK, per germline. The CDR3 has 16 amino acids.

The chain employs TRBV29-1 and TRBJ2-3; maybe TRBD1 (5 bases). Per the germline V gene, CDR1 is SQVTM and CDR2 is ANQGSEA. Between the trimmed V and J ends, which lost 6 bases and 2 bases, there was a span of 15 bases. This CDR3 region has 14 residues. CDR3 residues: CSVAGHSNTDTQYF. The CDR3 bases are TGCAGCGTGGCCGGACATAGTAACACAGATACGCAGTATTTT.